This is a list of T cell receptor beta chains from one sample in a study of T cells expressing NK-cell markers. TCRdb reprocessed the 5' RACE reads, with one entry per CDR3 protein and no DNA. This sample's table reports some 600,000 distinct CDR3 sequences. The sample was blood T cells: a sorted CD56 or NKG2C T cell subset, CD4+ or CD8+ T cells, or bulk PBMC T cells (not recorded which). The source is a man between 18 and 29 years old in good health. Both conserved end residues are part of each CDR3. Fields, in order: V gene, J gene, CDR3 protein.

TRBV28	TRBJ2-1	CASSLPGGLAEVNEQFF
TRBV6-1	TRBJ1-4	CASSEALLTGRNEKLFF
TRBV12-3/TRBV12-4	TRBJ1-5	CASNTGTENQPQHF
TRBV1	TRBJ2-4	CTSSQDRLAGETVQYF
TRBV7-2	TRBJ2-1	CASSSEGLASYNEQFF
TRBV6-1	TRBJ1-5	CASSERTGIGGSNQPQHF
TRBV28	TRBJ2-6	CASTLTPSSGANVLTF
TRBV18	TRBJ2-1	CASSPGSGNIDEQFF
TRBV27	TRBJ2-3	CASKKDGTDTQYF
TRBV6-5	TRBJ2-4	CASSYSGQTAKNIQYF
TRBV7-9	TRBJ2-7	CASSTMGTNYEQYF
TRBV29-1	TRBJ1-2	CSVEEETGLNYGYTF
TRBV6-1	TRBJ2-2	CASSEAVGGLGTGELFF
TRBV20-1	TRBJ1-1	CSAPWTGLNTEAFF
TRBV7-6	TRBJ2-2	CASSLEGGTGTSSGELFF
TRBV6-1	TRBJ1-5	CASSRISGGNSNQPQHF
TRBV24-1	TRBJ1-1	CATSEQGMSNTEAFF
TRBV6-5	TRBJ2-1	CASSYTYGEQFF
TRBV19	TRBJ2-1	CASSSLRGRDEQFF
TRBV29-1	TRBJ1-2	CSVPAGANYGYTF
TRBV6-5	TRBJ2-1	CASSYHGEGRDEQFF
TRBV10-3	TRBJ1-5	CATHLGTNQPQHF
TRBV5-1	TRBJ2-5	CASSLGGTGSLQETQYF
TRBV30	TRBJ2-1	CAWESSYNEQFF
TRBV10-3	TRBJ2-3	CAISESGGITDTQYF
TRBV29-1	TRBJ2-7	CSVASVAGSYEQYF
TRBV28	TRBJ2-2	CASSPGLAGVVVTGELFF
TRBV6-1	TRBJ2-1	CASRPDRGRQYEQFF
TRBV28	TRBJ2-7	CASSDSGQLQYF
TRBV5-6	TRBJ2-1	CASVPGTSGKRSYNEQFF
TRBV12-3/TRBV12-4	TRBJ1-2	CASSSGQGGGYTF
TRBV5-1	TRBJ2-2	CASSLRGGLAGTGELFF
TRBV12-3/TRBV12-4	TRBJ2-1	CASSIRGRWNEQFF
TRBV29-1	TRBJ2-5	CSVVRLAGAHLQETQYF
TRBV5-1	TRBJ2-7	CASSLAVRGTYEQYF
TRBV7-9	TRBJ2-1	CASSSRQGLSYNEQFF
TRBV7-9	TRBJ1-1	CASSFSLASAEAFF
TRBV4-1	TRBJ2-1	CASVRTSGSGEQFF
TRBV20-1	TRBJ2-1	CSCSGLAAYNEQFF
TRBV12-3/TRBV12-4	TRBJ2-3	CASSFKGLASYTQYF
TRBV5-1	TRBJ2-2	CASSLSLRVFNTGELFF
TRBV15	TRBJ1-1	CATSRGDSEKAFF
TRBV20-1	TRBJ2-5	CSAAGPSGSQTQYF
TRBV7-9	TRBJ1-5	CASSLGEFGNQPQHF
TRBV7-9	TRBJ2-2	CASRGRPNTGELFF
TRBV4-1	TRBJ2-1	CASSQDWTREEPYKGGLNEQFF
TRBV12-3/TRBV12-4	TRBJ2-3	CASSPDRAVTDTQYF
TRBV20-1	TRBJ1-1	CSAAPLDRNTEAFF
TRBV7-8	TRBJ1-2	CASSLTDSRDGYTF
TRBV9	TRBJ1-1	CASSANDRVYTEAFF
TRBV27	TRBJ2-7	CASSSGYEQYF
TRBV5-6	TRBJ1-5	CASSGRTNPFSNQPQHF
TRBV28	TRBJ1-2	CASSWSRDYGYTF
TRBV20-1	TRBJ1-6	CSARANGQDSNSPLHF
TRBV18	TRBJ2-6	CASSPPGSLYSGANVLTF
TRBV12-3/TRBV12-4	TRBJ1-6	CASSFPSGGGNSPLHF
TRBV4-1	TRBJ1-2	CASSPNRDRTYGYTF
TRBV7-2	TRBJ1-2	CASSFRQGSPRGYTF